The 24 T cell receptor beta chains below all came from one sample that was sequenced in a study of T cell clonotyping in hematopoietic cell transplantation. Assay used: immunoSEQ multiplex PCR; TCRdb lists only in-frame clones, some missing. This table has several thousand clones, around 17% appearing once. Here the sequenced sample was PBMCs, taken 180 days after allogeneic stem cell transplant. The receptors derive from a male patient younger than 35 who had an allogeneic stem cell transplant, so the T cells may come from the graft donor. Some clones in this sample may be carry-over from other donors' samples.

This chain joins TRBV30 and TRBJ2-5; D uncertain. Deletions cut 0 bases from V and 5 bases from J, with 16 bases between. CDR3 length: 15 residues. The germline V gene has CDR1 GTSNPN and CDR2 SVGIG (reference sequence). The CDR3 sequence: CAWSVRVGRRETQYF. As DNA, the CDR3 is TGTGCCTGGAGTGTACGTGTGGGCCGCCGGGAGACCCAGTACTTC. The full variable domain, completed using reference TRBV30 and TRBJ2-5, is SQTIHQWPATLVQPVGSPLSLECTVEGTSNPNLYWYRQAAGRGLQLLFYSVGIGQISSEVPQNLSASRPQDRQFILSSKKLLLSDSGFYLCAWSVRVGRRETQYFGPGTRLLVL.

This sequence joins TRBV30 and TRBJ2-7; TRBD1 matches 8 bases. Losses at the gene ends were 4 bases for V and 0 bases for J; bases not matched to a gene: 2. This CDR3 is built from 13 residues. Germline V gives CDR1 GTSNPN, CDR2 SVGIG (reference sequence). The CDR3 loop is CAWKDRASYEQYF. CDR3 nucleotide sequence: TGTGCCTGGAAGGACAGGGCCTCCTACGAGCAGTACTTC.

This clone has only one observation. This rearrangement joins TRBV25-1 to TRBJ2-7; D gene ambiguous. From germline, CDR1 is MGHDK and CDR2 SYGVNS. CDR3 size: 14 residues. The germline V and J ends were trimmed by 1 base and 2 bases, with 9 bases remaining between them. The CDR3 sequence is CASSEFQVAYEQYF. In DNA form, the CDR3 reads TGTGCCAGCAGTGAATTCCAGGTTGCCTACGAGCAGTACTTC.

This clone was seen a handful of times. J is TRBJ2-5 and V is TRBV30; 14 bases are a match to TRBD2. The J call may be in error: the DNA end matches TRBJ2-7 better. The CDR3 loop spans 16 amino acids. CDR1 GTSNPN and CDR2 SVGIG come from the germline V gene (reference sequence). CDR3 sequence: CAWSGGTSGSSYEQYF. The CDR3 bases are TGTGCCTGGAGTGGAGGGACTAGCGGGAGTTCCTACGAGCAGTACTTC.

This clone was observed a handful of times. In DNA, the CDR3 is TGCGCCAGCAGCCACGAACAGGGTTCTAATCAGCCCCAGCATTTT. It is translated as CASSHEQGSNQPQHF. This chain uses TRBV4-1 with TRBJ1-5, with D maybe TRBD1 (6 bases). Per the germline V gene, CDR1 is MGHRA and CDR2 is YSYEKL. The CDR3 sequence is 15 residues long. V lost 3 bases and J 4 bases, leaving 13 bases between the germline ends.

This clone was picked up a small number of times. V usage is TRBV7-3 and J usage is TRBJ2-7; no definite D call. The CDR3 sequence is 11 residues long. V lost 9 bases and J lost 3, with 9 bases in between. Germline V gene lookup returns CDR1 SGHTA and CDR2 FQGTGA. The CDR3: CARFSRYEQYF. CDR3 DNA sequence: TGTGCCAGATTTAGCCGCTACGAGCAGTACTTC.

The V gene is TRBV27, the J gene TRBJ2-5, with D hard to call. Germline V lookup: CDR1 MNHEY, CDR2 SMNVEV (reference sequence). The CDR3 has 11 residues. Trimming shortened V by 2 bases and J by 8 bases, and 6 bases separated the two germline ends. CDR3 amino acids: CASSLSPTQYF. DNA of the CDR3: TGTGCCAGCAGTTTAAGCCCCACCCAGTACTTC.

CDR3 nucleotides: TGTGCCTGGAGTAGGTGGGGCTACAATGAGCAGTTCTTC. The encoded protein is CAWSRWGYNEQFF. This chain uses TRBV30 with TRBJ2-1; D is undetermined. Trimming removed 2 bases from V and 3 bases from J, with 8 bases in between. This CDR3 has 13 residues. The germline gives CDR1 GTSNPN, CDR2 SVGIG (reference sequence).

There are a few counts of this clone. This CDR3 is CASSYGNNEQFF. CDR3 in DNA: TGTGCCAGCAGCTACGGTAACAATGAGCAGTTCTTC. The chain employs TRBV7-2 and TRBJ2-1; D remains ambiguous. Germline V gene sequence: CDR1 SGHTA, CDR2 FQGNSA. Trimming removed 4 bases from V and 5 bases from J, with 6 bases in between. This CDR3 is 12 amino acids long.

The CDR3 DNA is TGTGCCAGCAGTTACTCGGGGGCTGATGAGCAGTTCTTC. Amino acids: CASSYSGADEQFF. V usage is TRBV6-5 and J usage is TRBJ2-1; TRBD1 might be the D (6 bases). The V end was cut by 0 bases, the J end by 8 bases, with 8 bases between. The CDR3 is made up of 13 amino acids. The germline V gene has CDR1 MNHEY and CDR2 SVGAGI.

This sequence joins TRBV30 and TRBJ1-1; D unclear. In germline, CDR1 is GTSNPN, CDR2 SVGIG (reference sequence). This CDR3 contains 14 residues. CDR3 sequence (DNA): TGTGCTTCCGAACCAGACGGGATTTGGACTGAAGCTTTCTTT. It specifies CASEPDGIWTEAFF.

This clone was seen more than once but under ten times. This chain joins TRBV6-5 and TRBJ2-3; no firm D call. The CDR3 sequence is 10 residues long. CDR1 is MNHEY and CDR2 is SVGAGI in the germline V gene. V lost 5 bases and J 10 bases, leaving 7 bases between the germline ends. The CDR3, as DNA: TGTGCCAGCAGTCACGCCCCGCAGTATTTT. Translating gives CASSHAPQYF.

The chain joins TRBV30 to TRBJ1-4; D perhaps matches TRBD1 (6 bases). Deletions cut 2 bases from V and 8 bases from J, with 21 bases between. Germline CDR1 and CDR2: GTSNPN and SVGIG (reference sequence). This CDR3 comprises 16 residues. Here the CDR3 reads CAWSIPLGGGGEKLFF. The CDR3 DNA reads as TGTGCCTGGAGTATTCCCTTAGGGGGGGGCGGCGAAAAACTGTTTTTT. Using reference TRBV30 and TRBJ1-4 for the parts outside the CDR3, the full variable domain is SQTIHQWPATLVQPVGSPLSLECTVEGTSNPNLYWYRQAAGRGLQLLFYSVGIGQISSEVPQNLSASRPQDRQFILSSKKLLLSDSGFYLCAWSIPLGGGGEKLFFGSGTQLSVL.

This clone was counted a few times. The V call is TRBV29-1, the J call TRBJ1-2; D ambiguous. Germline V gives CDR1 SQVTM, CDR2 ANQGSEA. There are 13 residues in the CDR3. The V end was cut by 3 bases, the J end by 6 bases, with 14 bases between. Here the CDR3 reads CSVDFRVGNGYTF. Written as DNA, the CDR3 is TGCAGCGTTGACTTCCGGGTCGGGAATGGCTACACCTTC.

The chain links TRBV20-1 to TRBJ1-2; D remains ambiguous. The germline CDR1 and CDR2 sequences are DFQATT and SNEGSKA (reference sequence). The CDR3 totals 10 residues. The CDR3: CISFNYGYTF. The CDR3 DNA is TGCATTAGCTTCAACTATGGCTACACCTTC.

The chain uses TRBV5-6 and TRBJ1-1, with D possibly being TRBD1 (5 bases). CDR3 length: 13 residues. Looked up from germline, CDR1 is SGHDT and CDR2 is YYEEEE. V shed 5 bases and J shed 5 bases, with 13 bases lying between them. The CDR3 DNA follows: TGTGCCAGCAGTACAGGCCTTGGGACTGAAGCTTTCTTT. Amino acids: CASSTGLGTEAFF.

This rearrangement joins TRBV4-1 to TRBJ2-3; 11 positions agree with TRBD1. The germline V gene encodes CDR1 MGHRA and CDR2 YSYEKL. CDR3 length: 11 residues. V dropped 6 bases and J dropped 14; count of bases not matched to a gene: 4. CDR3 bases: TGCGCCAGCAGATGGACAGGGGGCCGGTATTTT. Translating gives CASRWTGGRYF.

This clone was counted between two and nine times. The chain links TRBV29-1 to TRBJ2-5; D is uncertain. The CDR3 is made up of 13 amino acids. The germline CDR1 and CDR2 sequences are SQVTM and ANQGSEA. The V end lost 1 base, the J end lost 1 base, and 7 bases lay between the germline ends. CDR3 sequence reads: CSVEAGSQETQYF. The CDR3 DNA reads TGCAGCGTTGAAGCGGGTTCCCAAGAGACCCAGTACTTC.

This clone was observed a few times. The V gene is TRBV15, the J gene TRBJ2-1; D is perhaps TRBD2 (5 bases). Germline loops: CDR1 LNHNV, CDR2 YYDKDF (reference sequence). This CDR3 has 14 amino acids. V was shortened by 5 bases and J by 6 bases, with 14 bases between the two germline ends. The CDR3 region has the DNA TGTGCCACCAGCCGAGGGTCCGCGGCCAATGAGCAGTTCTTC. It specifies CATSRGSAANEQFF. The entire variable domain, with the rest obtained from reference TRBV15 and TRBJ2-1, is as follows: DAMVIQNPRYQVTQFGKPVTLSCSQTLNHNVMYWYQQKSSQAPKLLFHYYDKDFNNEADTPDNFQSRRPNTSFCFLDIRSPGLGDTAMYLCATSRGSAANEQFFGPGTRLTVL.

The genes are TRBV30 and TRBJ1-1, with D perhaps matching TRBD1 (5 bases). The CDR3 runs 13 residues. The germline CDR1 and CDR2 sequences are GTSNPN and SVGIG (reference sequence). Trimming removed 3 bases at V and 4 bases at J, with 12 bases between. The CDR3 sequence is CAWSLDGTTEAFF. In nucleotides, the CDR3 is TGTGCCTGGAGCCTTGACGGGACCACTGAAGCTTTCTTT. Full variable domain (rest looked up from reference TRBV30 and TRBJ1-1): SQTIHQWPATLVQPVGSPLSLECTVEGTSNPNLYWYRQAAGRGLQLLFYSVGIGQISSEVPQNLSASRPQDRQFILSSKKLLLSDSGFYLCAWSLDGTTEAFFGQGTRLTVV.

The table lists this clone with a few counts. The chain uses TRBV29-1 and TRBJ2-7; possible D gene TRBD2, 5 bases. This CDR3 contains 11 residues. Per germline, CDR1 SQVTM and CDR2 ANQGSEA. Trimming shortened V by 7 bases and J by 3 bases, and 10 bases separated the two germline ends. The CDR3 nucleotides are TGCAGCGGGGGAGCGGACTACGAGCAGTACTTC. It specifies CSGGADYEQYF.

A few counts support this clone. J is TRBJ1-1 and V is TRBV30; D not resolved. V lost 3 bases and J lost 10, with 12 bases in between. The germline gives CDR1 GTSNPN, CDR2 SVGIG (reference sequence). The length of the CDR3 is 11 residues. CDR3 amino acids: CAWRATASAFF. In DNA form, the CDR3 reads TGTGCCTGGAGGGCTACCGCTTCAGCTTTCTTT. Variable domain in full (rest from reference TRBV30 and TRBJ1-1): SQTIHQWPATLVQPVGSPLSLECTVEGTSNPNLYWYRQAAGRGLQLLFYSVGIGQISSEVPQNLSASRPQDRQFILSSKKLLLSDSGFYLCAWRATASAFFGQGTRLTVV.

This clone appeared a few times. The chain recombines TRBV7-9 with TRBJ2-2; no clear D. The CDR3 runs to 15 residues. Germline CDR1 is SEHNR and CDR2 is FQNEAQ (reference sequence). Trimming removed 5 bases from V and 0 bases from J, with 10 bases in between. CDR3 protein: CASSPGYPNTGELFF. CDR3 bases: TGTGCCAGCAGCCCCGGATACCCGAACACCGGGGAGCTGTTTTTT.

This clone has a handful of counts. V is TRBV30 and J is TRBJ1-6; D not certain. V gave up 2 bases and J gave up 11 bases, with 10 bases separating them. CDR1 GTSNPN and CDR2 SVGIG come from the germline V gene (reference sequence). The CDR3 has 12 residues. The CDR3 reads CAWSYPGAPLHF. CDR3 nucleotides: TGTGCCTGGAGTTATCCGGGTGCACCCCTCCACTTT. The whole variable domain, remainder taken from reference TRBV30 and TRBJ1-6, is SQTIHQWPATLVQPVGSPLSLECTVEGTSNPNLYWYRQAAGRGLQLLFYSVGIGQISSEVPQNLSASRPQDRQFILSSKKLLLSDSGFYLCAWSYPGAPLHFGNGTRLTVT.